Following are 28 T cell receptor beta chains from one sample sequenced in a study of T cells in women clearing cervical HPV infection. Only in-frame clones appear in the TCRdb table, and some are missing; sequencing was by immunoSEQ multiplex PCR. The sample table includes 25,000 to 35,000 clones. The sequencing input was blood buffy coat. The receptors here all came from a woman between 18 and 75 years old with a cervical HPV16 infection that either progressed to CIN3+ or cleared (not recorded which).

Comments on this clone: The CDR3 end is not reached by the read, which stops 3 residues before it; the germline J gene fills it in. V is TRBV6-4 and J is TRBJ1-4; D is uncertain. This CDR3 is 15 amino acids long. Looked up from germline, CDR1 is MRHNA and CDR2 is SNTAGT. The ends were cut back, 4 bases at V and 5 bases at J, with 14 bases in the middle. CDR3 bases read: TGTGCCAGCAGTGTAACCCGCGAAGGGAATGAAAAA. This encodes CASSVTREGNEK. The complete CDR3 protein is CASSVTREGNEKLFF.

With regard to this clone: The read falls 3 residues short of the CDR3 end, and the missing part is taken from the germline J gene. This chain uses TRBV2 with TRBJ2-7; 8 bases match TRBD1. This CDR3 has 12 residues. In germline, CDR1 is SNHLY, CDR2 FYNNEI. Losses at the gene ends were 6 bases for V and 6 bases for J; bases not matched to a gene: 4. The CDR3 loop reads CASRTGALEQYF. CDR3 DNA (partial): TGTGCCAGCAGGACAGGGGCGCTCGAG. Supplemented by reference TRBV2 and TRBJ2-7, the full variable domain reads EPEVTQTPSHQVTQMGQEVILRCVPISNHLYFYWYRQILGQKVEFLVSFYNNEISEKSEIFDDQFSVERPDGSNFTLKIRSTKLEDSAMYFCASRTGALEQYFGPGTRLTVT.

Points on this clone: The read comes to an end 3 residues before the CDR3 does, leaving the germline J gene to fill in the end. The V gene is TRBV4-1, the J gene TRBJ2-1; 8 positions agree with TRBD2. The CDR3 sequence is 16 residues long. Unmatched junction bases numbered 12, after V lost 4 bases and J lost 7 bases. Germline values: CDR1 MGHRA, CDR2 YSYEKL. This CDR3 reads CASSPPTRTSKNEQFF. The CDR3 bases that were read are TGCGCCAGCAGCCCCCCCACCCGGACTAGCAAAAATGAG.

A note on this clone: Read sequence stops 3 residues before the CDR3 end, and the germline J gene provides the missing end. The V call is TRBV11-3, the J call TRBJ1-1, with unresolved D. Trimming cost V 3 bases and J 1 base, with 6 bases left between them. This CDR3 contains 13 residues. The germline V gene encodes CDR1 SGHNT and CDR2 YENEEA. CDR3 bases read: TGTGCCAGCAGCTTTAACACGAACACTGAA. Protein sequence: CASSFNTNTE. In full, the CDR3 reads CASSFNTNTEAFF.

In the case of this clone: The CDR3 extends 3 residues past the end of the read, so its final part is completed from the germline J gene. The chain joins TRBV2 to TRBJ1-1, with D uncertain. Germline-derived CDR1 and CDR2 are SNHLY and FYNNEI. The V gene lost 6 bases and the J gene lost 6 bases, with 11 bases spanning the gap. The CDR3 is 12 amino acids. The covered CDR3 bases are TGTGCCAGCAGCAGGATACCCGCTGAA. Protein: CASSRIPAE. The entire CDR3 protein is CASSRIPAEAFF.

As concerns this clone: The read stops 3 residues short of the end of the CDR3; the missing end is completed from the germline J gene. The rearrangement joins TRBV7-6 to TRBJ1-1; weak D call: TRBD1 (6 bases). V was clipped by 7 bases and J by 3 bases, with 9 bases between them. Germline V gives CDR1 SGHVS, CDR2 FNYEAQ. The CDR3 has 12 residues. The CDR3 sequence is CASKGGDTEAFF. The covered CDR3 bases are TGTGCCAGCAAGGGGGGGGACACTGAA. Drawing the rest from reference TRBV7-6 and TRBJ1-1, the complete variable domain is GAGVSQSPRYKVTKRGQDVALRCDPISGHVSLYWYRQALGQGPEFLTYFNYEAQQDKSGLPNDRFSAERPEGSISTLTIQRTEQRDSAMYRCASKGGDTEAFFGQGTRLTVV.

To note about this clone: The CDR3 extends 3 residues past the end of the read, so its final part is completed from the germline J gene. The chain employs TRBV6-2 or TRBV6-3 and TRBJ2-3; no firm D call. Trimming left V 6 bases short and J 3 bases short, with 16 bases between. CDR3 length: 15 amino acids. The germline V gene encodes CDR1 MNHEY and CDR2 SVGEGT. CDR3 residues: CASSPSNLPTDTQYF. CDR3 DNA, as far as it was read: TGTGCCAGCAGCCCTAGTAATTTGCCGACAGATACG.

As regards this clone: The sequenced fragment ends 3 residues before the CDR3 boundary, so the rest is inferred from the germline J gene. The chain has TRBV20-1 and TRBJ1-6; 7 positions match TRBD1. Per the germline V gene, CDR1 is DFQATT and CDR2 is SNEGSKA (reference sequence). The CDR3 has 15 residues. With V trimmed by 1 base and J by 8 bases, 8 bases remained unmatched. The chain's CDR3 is CSARGTTGRDSPLHF. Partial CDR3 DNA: TGCAGTGCTAGAGGGACGACAGGGAGAGATTCACCC.

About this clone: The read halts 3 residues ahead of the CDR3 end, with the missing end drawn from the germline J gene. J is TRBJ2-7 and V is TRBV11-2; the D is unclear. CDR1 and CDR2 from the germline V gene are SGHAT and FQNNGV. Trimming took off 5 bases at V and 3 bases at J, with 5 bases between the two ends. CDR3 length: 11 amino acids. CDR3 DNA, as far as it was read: TGTGCCAGCAGCCATGTCTACGAG. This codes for CASSHVYE. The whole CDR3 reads CASSHVYEQYF. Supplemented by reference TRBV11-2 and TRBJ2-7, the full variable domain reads EAGVAQSPRYKIIEKRQSVAFWCNPISGHATLYWYQQILGQGPKLLIQFQNNGVVDDSQLPKDRFSAERLKGVDSTLKIQPAKLEDSAVYLCASSHVYEQYFGPGTRLTVT.

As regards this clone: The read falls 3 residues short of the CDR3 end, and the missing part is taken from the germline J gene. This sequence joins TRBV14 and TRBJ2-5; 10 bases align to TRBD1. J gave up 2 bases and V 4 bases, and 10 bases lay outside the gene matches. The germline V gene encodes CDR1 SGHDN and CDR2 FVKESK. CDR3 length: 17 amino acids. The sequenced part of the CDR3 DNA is TGTGCCAGCAGCCTACCGGGACAGGGGATGGAACAAGAGACC. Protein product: CASSLPGQGMEQET. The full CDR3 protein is CASSLPGQGMEQETQYF. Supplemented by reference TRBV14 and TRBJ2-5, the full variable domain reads EAGVTQFPSHSVIEKGQTVTLRCDPISGHDNLYWYRRVMGKEIKFLLHFVKESKQDESGMPNNRFLAERTGGTYSTLKVQPAELEDSGVYFCASSLPGQGMEQETQYFGPGTRLLVL.

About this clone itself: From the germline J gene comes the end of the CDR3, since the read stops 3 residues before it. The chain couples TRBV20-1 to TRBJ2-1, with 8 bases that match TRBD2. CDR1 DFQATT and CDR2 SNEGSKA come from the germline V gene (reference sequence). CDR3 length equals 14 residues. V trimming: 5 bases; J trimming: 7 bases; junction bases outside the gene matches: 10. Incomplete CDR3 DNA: TGCAGTGCTCTCCGGGGGGGGGAAATGAATGAG. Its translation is CSALRGGEMNE. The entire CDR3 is CSALRGGEMNEQFF.

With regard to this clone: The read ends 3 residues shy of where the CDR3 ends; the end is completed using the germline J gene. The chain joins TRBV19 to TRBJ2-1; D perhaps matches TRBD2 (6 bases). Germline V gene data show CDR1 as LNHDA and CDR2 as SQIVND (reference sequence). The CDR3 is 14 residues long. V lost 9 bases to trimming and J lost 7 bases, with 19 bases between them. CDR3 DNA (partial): TGTGCCAGCACCGGGACTCTCAAAGAGAATGAG. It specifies CASTGTLKENE. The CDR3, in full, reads CASTGTLKENEQFF.

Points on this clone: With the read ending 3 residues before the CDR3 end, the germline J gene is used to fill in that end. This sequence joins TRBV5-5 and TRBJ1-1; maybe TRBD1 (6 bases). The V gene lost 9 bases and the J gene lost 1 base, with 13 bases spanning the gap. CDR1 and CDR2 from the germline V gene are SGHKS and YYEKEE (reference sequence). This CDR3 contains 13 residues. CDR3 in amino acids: CATGGQPNTEAFF. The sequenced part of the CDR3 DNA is TGTGCCACCGGCGGACAGCCGAACACTGAA.

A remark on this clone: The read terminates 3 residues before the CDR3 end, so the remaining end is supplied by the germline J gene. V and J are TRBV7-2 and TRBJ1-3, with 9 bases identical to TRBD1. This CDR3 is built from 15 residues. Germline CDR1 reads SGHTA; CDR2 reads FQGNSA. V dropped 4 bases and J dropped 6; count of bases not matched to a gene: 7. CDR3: CASSSRTGDANTIYF. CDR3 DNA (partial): TGTGCCAGCAGCTCTAGGACAGGGGACGCAAACACC.

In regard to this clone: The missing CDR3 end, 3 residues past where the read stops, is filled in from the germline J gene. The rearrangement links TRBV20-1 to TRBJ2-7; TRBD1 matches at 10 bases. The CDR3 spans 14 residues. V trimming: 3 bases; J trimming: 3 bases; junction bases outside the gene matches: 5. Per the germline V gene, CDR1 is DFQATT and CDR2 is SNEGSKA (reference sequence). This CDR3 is CSASQWTGGYEQYF. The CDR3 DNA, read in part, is TGCAGTGCTAGTCAGTGGACAGGGGGCTACGAG.

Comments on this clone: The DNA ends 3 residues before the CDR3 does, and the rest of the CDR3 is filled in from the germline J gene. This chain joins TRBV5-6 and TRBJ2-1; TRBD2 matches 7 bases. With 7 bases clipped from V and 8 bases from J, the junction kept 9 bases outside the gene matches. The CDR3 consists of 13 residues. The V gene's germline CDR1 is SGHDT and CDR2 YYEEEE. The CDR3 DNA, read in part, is TGTGCCAGCGACCGGCGGGGGTGGCATGAG. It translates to CASDRRGWHE. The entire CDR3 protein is CASDRRGWHEQFF.

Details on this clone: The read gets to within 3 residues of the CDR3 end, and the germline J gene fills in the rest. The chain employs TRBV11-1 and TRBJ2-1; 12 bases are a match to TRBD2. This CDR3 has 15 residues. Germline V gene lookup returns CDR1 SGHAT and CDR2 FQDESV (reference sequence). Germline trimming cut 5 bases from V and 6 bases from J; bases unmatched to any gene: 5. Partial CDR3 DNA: TGTGCCAGCAGCACCCCTAGCGGGGGGGGCAATGAG. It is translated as CASSTPSGGGNE. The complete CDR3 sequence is CASSTPSGGGNEQFF.

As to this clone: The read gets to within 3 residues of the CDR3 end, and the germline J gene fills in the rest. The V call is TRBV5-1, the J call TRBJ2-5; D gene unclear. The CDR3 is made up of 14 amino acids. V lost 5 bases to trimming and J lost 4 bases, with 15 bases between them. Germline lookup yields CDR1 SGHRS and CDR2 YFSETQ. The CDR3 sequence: CASRRSQSPETQYF. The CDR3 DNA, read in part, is TGCGCCAGCAGGCGGTCCCAATCCCCAGAGACC.

The sequenced part of the CDR3 DNA is TGTGCCAGCAGCCTAGACGAGGGCTCCTATGGC. Its translation: CASSLDEGSYG. In full, the CDR3 is CASSLDEGSYGYTF. The gene calls are TRBV9 and TRBJ1-2; D uncertain. The read terminates 3 residues ahead of where the CDR3 ends, so the germline J gene completes it. The CDR3 covers 14 residues. Looked up from germline, CDR1 is SGDLS and CDR2 is YYNGEE. Trimming left V 4 bases short and J 4 bases short, with 14 bases between.

The covered CDR3 bases are TGTGCCAGCAGCTCCGGGACAAAGGGATCACCC. It yields the protein CASSSGTKGSP. The CDR3 in its entirety is CASSSGTKGSPLHF. This sequence joins TRBV12-3 or TRBV12-4 and TRBJ1-6, with D possibly being TRBD1 (6 bases). The CDR3 extends 3 residues past the end of the read, so its final part is completed from the germline J gene. V was clipped by 6 bases and J by 10 bases, with 16 bases between them. The CDR3 is 14 amino acids.

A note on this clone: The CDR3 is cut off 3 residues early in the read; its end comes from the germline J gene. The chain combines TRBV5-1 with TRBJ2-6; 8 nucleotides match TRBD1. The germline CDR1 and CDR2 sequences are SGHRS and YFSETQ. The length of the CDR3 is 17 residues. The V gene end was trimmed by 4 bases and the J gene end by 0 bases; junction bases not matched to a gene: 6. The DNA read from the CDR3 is TGCGCCAGCAGCCCGGGACAGGACAACTCTGGGGCCAACGTC. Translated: CASSPGQDNSGANV. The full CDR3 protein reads CASSPGQDNSGANVLTF.

CDR3 bases read: TGCAGTGCTAGAGCCGCTCAGGGGGCGGAAGAGACC. Amino acids: CSARAAQGAEET. The whole CDR3 sequence reads CSARAAQGAEETQYF. The rearrangement uses TRBV20-1 and TRBJ2-5; 8 bases are shared with TRBD1. The observed sequence ends 3 residues before the CDR3 terminus, with the missing tail filled in from the germline J gene. The CDR3 runs to 15 residues. J gave up 3 bases and V 1 base, and 7 bases lay outside the gene matches. CDR1 is DFQATT, CDR2 SNEGSKA, per germline (reference sequence).

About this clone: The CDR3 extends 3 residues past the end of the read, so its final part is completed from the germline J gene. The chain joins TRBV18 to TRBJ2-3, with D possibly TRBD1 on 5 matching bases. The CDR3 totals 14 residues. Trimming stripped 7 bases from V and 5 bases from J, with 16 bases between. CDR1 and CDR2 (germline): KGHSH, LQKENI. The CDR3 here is CASYDSSDGDTQYF. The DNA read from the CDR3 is TGTGCCAGCTATGACAGTTCAGATGGAGATACG.

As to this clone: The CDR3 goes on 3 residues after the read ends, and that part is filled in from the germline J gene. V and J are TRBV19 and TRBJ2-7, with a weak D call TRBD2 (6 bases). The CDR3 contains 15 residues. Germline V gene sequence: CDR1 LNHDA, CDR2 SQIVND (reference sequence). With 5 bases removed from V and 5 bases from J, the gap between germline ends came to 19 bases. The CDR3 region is CASSAGYPDSDEQYF. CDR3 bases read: TGTGCCAGTAGTGCGGGGTATCCGGACTCGGACGAG.

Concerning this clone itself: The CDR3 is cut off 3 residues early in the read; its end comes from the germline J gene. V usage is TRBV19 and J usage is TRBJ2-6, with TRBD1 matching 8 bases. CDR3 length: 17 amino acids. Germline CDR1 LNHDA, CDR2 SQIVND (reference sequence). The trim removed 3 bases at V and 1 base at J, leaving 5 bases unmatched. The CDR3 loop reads CASSMGQGASGANVLTF. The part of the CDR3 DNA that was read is TGTGCCAGTAGTATGGGGCAGGGGGCGTCTGGGGCCAACGTC.

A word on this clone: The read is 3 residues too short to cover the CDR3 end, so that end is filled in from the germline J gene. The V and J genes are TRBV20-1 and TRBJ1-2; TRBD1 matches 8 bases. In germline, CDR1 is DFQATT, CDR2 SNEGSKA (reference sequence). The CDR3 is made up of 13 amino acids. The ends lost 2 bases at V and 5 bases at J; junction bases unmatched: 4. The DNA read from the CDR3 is TGCAGTGCTAGACCGGGACAGGTTTATGGC. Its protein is CSARPGQVYG. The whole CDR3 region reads CSARPGQVYGYTF.

CDR3 residues: CASSIVAGQINQPQHF. CDR3 DNA, as far as it was read: TGTGCCAGTAGTATAGTGGCGGGACAGATCAATCAGCCC. This chain connects TRBV19 to TRBJ1-5, with 7 positions matching TRBD1. The read ends 3 residues early relative to the CDR3; the germline J gene fills the gap. In germline, CDR1 is LNHDA, CDR2 SQIVND (reference sequence). The CDR3 runs to 16 residues. V dropped 1 base and J dropped 3; count of bases not matched to a gene: 6. Supplemented by reference TRBV19 and TRBJ1-5, the full variable domain reads DGGITQSPKYLFRKEGQNVTLSCEQNLNHDAMYWYRQDPGQGLRLIYYSQIVNDFQKGDIAEGYSVSREKKESFPLTVTSAQKNPTAFYLCASSIVAGQINQPQHFGDGTRLSIL.

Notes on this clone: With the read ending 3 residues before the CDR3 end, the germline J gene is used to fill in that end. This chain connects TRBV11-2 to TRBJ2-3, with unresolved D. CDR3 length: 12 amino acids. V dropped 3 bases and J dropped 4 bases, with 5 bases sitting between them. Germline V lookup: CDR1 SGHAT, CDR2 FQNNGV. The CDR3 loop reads CASSFQADTQYF. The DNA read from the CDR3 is TGTGCCAGCAGCTTCCAGGCAGATACG.